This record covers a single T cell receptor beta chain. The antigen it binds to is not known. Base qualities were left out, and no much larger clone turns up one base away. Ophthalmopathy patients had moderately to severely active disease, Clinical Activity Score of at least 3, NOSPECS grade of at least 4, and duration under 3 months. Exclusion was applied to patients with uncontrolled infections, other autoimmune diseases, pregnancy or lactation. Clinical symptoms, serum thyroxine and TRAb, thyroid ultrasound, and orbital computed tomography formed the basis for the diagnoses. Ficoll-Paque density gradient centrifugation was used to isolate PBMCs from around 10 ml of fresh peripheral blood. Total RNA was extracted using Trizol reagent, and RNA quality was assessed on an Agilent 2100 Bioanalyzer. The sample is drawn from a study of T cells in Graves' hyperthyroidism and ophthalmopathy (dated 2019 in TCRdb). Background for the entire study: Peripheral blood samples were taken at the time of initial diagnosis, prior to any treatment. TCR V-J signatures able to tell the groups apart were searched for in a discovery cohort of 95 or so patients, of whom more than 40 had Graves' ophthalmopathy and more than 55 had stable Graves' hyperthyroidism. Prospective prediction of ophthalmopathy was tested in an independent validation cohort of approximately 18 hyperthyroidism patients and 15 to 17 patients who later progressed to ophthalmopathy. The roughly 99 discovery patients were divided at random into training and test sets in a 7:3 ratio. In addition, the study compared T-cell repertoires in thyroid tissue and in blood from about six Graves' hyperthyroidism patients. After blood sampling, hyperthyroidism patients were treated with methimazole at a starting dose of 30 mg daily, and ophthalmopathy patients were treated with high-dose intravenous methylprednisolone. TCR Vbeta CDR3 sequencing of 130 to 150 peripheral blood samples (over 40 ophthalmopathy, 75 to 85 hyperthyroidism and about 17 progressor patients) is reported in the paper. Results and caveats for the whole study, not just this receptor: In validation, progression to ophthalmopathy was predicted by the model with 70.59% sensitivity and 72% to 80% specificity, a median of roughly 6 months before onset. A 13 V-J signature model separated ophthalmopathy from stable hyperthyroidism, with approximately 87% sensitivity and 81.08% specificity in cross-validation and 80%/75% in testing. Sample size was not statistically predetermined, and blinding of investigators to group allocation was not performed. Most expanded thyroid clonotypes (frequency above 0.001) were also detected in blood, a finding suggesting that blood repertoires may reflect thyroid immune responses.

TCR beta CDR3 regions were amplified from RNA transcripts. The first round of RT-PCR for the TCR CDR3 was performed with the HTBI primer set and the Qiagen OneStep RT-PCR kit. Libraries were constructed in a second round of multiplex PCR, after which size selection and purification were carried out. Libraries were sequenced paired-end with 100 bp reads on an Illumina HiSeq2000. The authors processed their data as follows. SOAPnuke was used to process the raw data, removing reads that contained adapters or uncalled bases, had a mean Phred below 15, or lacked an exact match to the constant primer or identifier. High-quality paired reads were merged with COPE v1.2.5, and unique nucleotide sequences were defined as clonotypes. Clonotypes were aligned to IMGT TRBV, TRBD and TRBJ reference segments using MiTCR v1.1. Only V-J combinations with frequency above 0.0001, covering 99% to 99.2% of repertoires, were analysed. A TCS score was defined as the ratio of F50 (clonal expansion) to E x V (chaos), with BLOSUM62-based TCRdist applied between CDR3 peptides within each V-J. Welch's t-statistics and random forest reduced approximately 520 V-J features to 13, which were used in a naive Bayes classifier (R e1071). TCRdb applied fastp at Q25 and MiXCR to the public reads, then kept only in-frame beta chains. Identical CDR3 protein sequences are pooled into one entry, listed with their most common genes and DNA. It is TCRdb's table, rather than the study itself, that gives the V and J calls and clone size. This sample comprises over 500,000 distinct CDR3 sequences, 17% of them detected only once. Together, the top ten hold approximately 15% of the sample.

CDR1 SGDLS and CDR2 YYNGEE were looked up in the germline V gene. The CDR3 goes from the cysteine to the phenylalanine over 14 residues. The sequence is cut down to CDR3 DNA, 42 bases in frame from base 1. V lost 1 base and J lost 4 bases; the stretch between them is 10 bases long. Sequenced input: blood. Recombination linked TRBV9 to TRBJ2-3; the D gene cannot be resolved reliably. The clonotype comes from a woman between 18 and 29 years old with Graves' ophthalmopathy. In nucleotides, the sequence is TGTGCCAGCAGCGTATTACCCGAGGCAGATACGCAGTATTTT. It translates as CASSVLPEADTQYF.